This T cell receptor (beta chain) comes out of a study of blood T cell repertoires in COVID-19. Background on the study: COVID-19 samples, acute and convalescent, were from the United States, Italy and Spain.

Trimming cost V 0 bases and J 3 bases; bases outside gene matches: 8. This CDR3 is 16 amino acids long. Germline values: CDR1 SGHRS, CDR2 YFSETQ. Methods used by the authors: Estimation of nucleated cell counts relied on the amplification of reference gene primers. Repertoires were generated with immunoSEQ multiplex PCR, while TCRdb's copy carries only in-frame clones and drops some. The V and J calls and clone size are taken from that table; D and trimming were inferred from the DNA. The sample yields roughly 97,000 clones, approximately 80% seen once. The gene calls are TRBV5-1 and TRBJ2-5; 7 bases match TRBD2. This receptor was taken from a man aged 70 or older with acute or convalescent COVID-19. The sequenced sample was peripheral blood. In nucleotides, the CDR3 is TGCGCCAGCAGCTTGGTAGCTAGCGGTTTTGAAGAGACCCAGTACTTC. As protein: CASSLVASGFEETQYF.